This entry lists 32 T cell receptor beta chains sequenced from one sample in a study of T cells after somatic rescue of genetic block. The method was immunoSEQ multiplex PCR; TCRdb's version includes in-frame clones alone and lacks a portion of them. The table shows some 90,000 clones, with 70% to 90% occurring only once. The sample comprised peripheral blood mononuclear cells (PBMCs). These receptors were obtained from a woman between 18 and 30 years old.

The gene calls are TRBV10-1 and TRBJ2-7; D perhaps matches TRBD2 (5 bases). CDR3 size: 13 residues. Deletions cut 0 bases from V and 5 bases from J, with 8 bases between. Germline loops: CDR1 WNHNN, CDR2 SYGVQD (reference sequence). The DNA of the CDR3 is TGCGCCAGCAGTGAGTCTGGGAGAAACGAGCAGTACTTC. Translating gives CASSESGRNEQYF.

This chain uses TRBV6-6 with TRBJ2-7, with 9 bases matching TRBD2. Per the germline V gene, CDR1 is MNHNY and CDR2 is SVGAGI (reference sequence). This CDR3 contains 16 residues. The J segment lost 2 bases and the V segment lost 8 bases, leaving 13 bases of the junction unmatched. The CDR3 region is CASSQREARTAYEQYF. The CDR3 DNA is TGTGCCAGCTCACAGCGGGAGGCCCGTACTGCCTACGAGCAGTACTTC.

The CDR3 sequence: CASSWTGSGYEQYF. The CDR3 DNA follows: TGTGCCAGCAGCTGGACAGGGAGCGGCTACGAGCAGTACTTC. The J gene is TRBJ2-7, the V gene TRBV28, with 8 bases aligning to TRBD1. The CDR3 is 14 residues long. CDR1 and CDR2 from the germline V gene are MDHEN and SYDVKM. V was pared by 6 bases and J by 3 bases, with 7 bases of the junction left unmatched. Filled out from reference TRBV28 and TRBJ2-7, the complete variable domain reads DVKVTQSSRYLVKRTGEKVFLECVQDMDHENMFWYRQDPGLGLRLIYFSYDVKMKEKGDIPEGYSVSREKKERFSLILESASTNQTSMYLCASSWTGSGYEQYFGPGTRLTVT.

V usage is TRBV19 and J usage is TRBJ2-3, with 11 bases identical to TRBD2. This CDR3 contains 14 residues. Per the germline V gene, CDR1 is LNHDA and CDR2 is SQIVND (reference sequence). After removal of 5 bases from V and 9 bases from J, the junction contained 7 bases not matched to a gene. CDR3 DNA sequence: TGTGCCAGTAGTCAACCCGGACTAGCGGGCACGCAGTATTTT. Translated: CASSQPGLAGTQYF.

In its sample, this clone was seen once. V usage is TRBV29-1 and J usage is TRBJ2-1; 7 bases match TRBD2. J lost 5 bases, V lost 4 bases, and 5 bases had no gene match. In germline, CDR1 is SQVTM, CDR2 ANQGSEA. This CDR3 is built from 13 residues. The CDR3: CSVVQRGNNEQFF. The CDR3 DNA follows: TGCAGCGTTGTTCAGCGGGGAAACAATGAGCAGTTCTTC.

The chain combines TRBV25-1 with TRBJ2-1; D unresolved. V lost 1 base to trimming and J lost 6 bases, with 13 bases between them. Per the germline V gene, CDR1 is MGHDK and CDR2 is SYGVNS. The CDR3 runs 15 residues. In DNA, the CDR3 is TGTGCCAGCAGTGAATTATGGGGATTAAGCAATGAGCAGTTCTTC. Translation: CASSELWGLSNEQFF.

The chain has TRBV6-5 and TRBJ1-2, with a possible D match to TRBD1 (5 bases). CDR3 length equals 14 residues. The V gene lost 2 bases and the J gene lost 3 bases, with 10 bases spanning the gap. CDR1 and CDR2 from the germline V gene are MNHEY and SVGAGI. The CDR3 here is CASSYDQGDYGYTF. Here the CDR3 DNA reads TGTGCCAGCAGTTACGACCAGGGCGACTATGGCTACACCTTC.

This clone was seen just once. This chain joins TRBV6-6 and TRBJ2-2; no definite D call. V gave up 6 bases and J gave up 6 bases, with 5 bases separating them. The CDR3 runs 11 residues. CDR1 is MNHNY and CDR2 is SVGAGI in the germline V gene (reference sequence). For the CDR3, the DNA is TGTGCCAGCAGCACCCCCGGGGAGCTGTTTTTT. It translates to CASSTPGELFF.

The gene calls are TRBV9 and TRBJ1-3, with D possibly TRBD1 on 5 matching bases. The CDR3 is 16 residues long. Per the germline V gene, CDR1 is SGDLS and CDR2 is YYNGEE. V was shortened by 3 bases and J by 0 bases, with 13 bases between the two germline ends. The CDR3 reads CASSETGSLSGNTIYF. CDR3 DNA sequence: TGTGCCAGCAGCGAAACAGGTTCCCTCTCTGGAAACACCATATATTTT.

This chain links TRBV7-8 with TRBJ2-7; the match to TRBD2 covers 16 bases. There are 18 residues in the CDR3. Germline V gene lookup returns CDR1 SGHVS and CDR2 FQNEAQ. Trimming at V came to 5 bases and at J to 6 bases, leaving 13 bases not matched to a gene. The CDR3 sequence is CASSAGLAGGTLTGEQYF. In nucleotides, the CDR3 is TGTGCCAGCAGCGCGGGACTAGCGGGAGGGACCCTGACCGGCGAGCAGTACTTC.

In this sample, this clone turned up once. V and J are TRBV6-1 and TRBJ1-2, with a weak D call TRBD1 (6 bases). This CDR3 contains 11 residues. CDR1 MNHNS and CDR2 SASEGT come from the germline V gene. Trimming shortened V by 6 bases and J by 8 bases, and 10 bases separated the two germline ends. In DNA, the CDR3 is TGTGCCAGCAGCGCAGGGGCGGGCTACACCTTC. Translating it yields CASSAGAGYTF.

The chain combines TRBV4-3 with TRBJ2-3, with a weak D call TRBD1 (6 bases). Germline V gene lookup returns CDR1 LGHNA and CDR2 YSLEER. The CDR3 extends over 14 amino acids. V dropped 3 bases and J dropped 2 bases, with 9 bases sitting between them. The CDR3 here is CASSQGHPTDTQYF. DNA of the CDR3: TGCGCCAGCAGCCAGGGACATCCCACAGATACGCAGTATTTT.

The chain has TRBV9 and TRBJ1-1; 8 nucleotides align to TRBD1. The trim removed 2 bases at V and 5 bases at J, leaving 14 bases unmatched. Germline V gives CDR1 SGDLS, CDR2 YYNGEE. CDR3 length: 17 amino acids. The CDR3 bases are TGTGCCAGCAGCGTTTCCGGACAGGGAATCAGCGGAACTGAAGCTTTCTTT. It yields the protein CASSVSGQGISGTEAFF.

The V and J genes are TRBV6-5 and TRBJ2-7, with 7 bases identical to TRBD1. The V gene's germline CDR1 is MNHEY and CDR2 SVGAGI. With V trimmed by 0 bases and J by 0 bases, 2 bases remained unmatched. The CDR3 has 15 residues. This chain's CDR3 is CASSYSTGSSYEQYF. In DNA, the CDR3 is TGTGCCAGCAGTTACTCGACAGGGAGCTCCTACGAGCAGTACTTC.

The V call is TRBV28, the J call TRBJ2-7, with 10 bases identical to TRBD1. This CDR3 is 12 amino acids long. The V segment lost 11 bases and the J segment 2 bases; nucleotides outside the gene matches: 3. Germline values: CDR1 MDHEN, CDR2 SYDVKM. DNA for the CDR3: TGTGCCGCGGGACAGGGGACCTACGAGCAGTACTTC. Translating it yields CAAGQGTYEQYF.

The J gene is TRBJ1-1, the V gene TRBV9; D is unclear. The CDR3 sequence is 13 residues long. Germline CDR1 SGDLS, CDR2 YYNGEE. Trimming cost V 0 bases and J 6 bases, with 9 bases left between them. The CDR3 DNA follows: TGTGCCAGCAGCGTAGGGGTAATGGCTGAAGCTTTCTTT. It encodes CASSVGVMAEAFF. The variable domain in full, with the rest retrieved from reference TRBV9 and TRBJ1-1, is DSGVTQTPKHLITATGQRVTLRCSPRSGDLSVYWYQQSLDQGLQFLIQYYNGEERAKGNILERFSAQQFPDLHSELNLSSLELGDSALYFCASSVGVMAEAFFGQGTRLTVV.

The chain uses TRBV18 and TRBJ1-2; a possible D gene is TRBD1 (5 bases). This CDR3 has 15 amino acids. The ends were cut back, 6 bases at V and 5 bases at J, with 19 bases in the middle. Germline V gene data show CDR1 as KGHSH and CDR2 as LQKENI. The CDR3 spells CASSPNEGPGYGYTF. The CDR3 bases are TGTGCCAGCTCCCCGAACGAAGGGCCAGGGTATGGCTACACCTTC.

The J gene is TRBJ1-6, the V gene TRBV29-1; D is unclear. CDR1 SQVTM and CDR2 ANQGSEA come from the germline V gene. The CDR3 is made up of 13 amino acids. V was clipped by 7 bases and J by 8 bases, with 15 bases between them. The CDR3 reads CSGGEGRDSPLHF. The CDR3 nucleotides read TGCAGCGGTGGGGAGGGCCGGGATTCACCCCTCCACTTT.

The chain is built from TRBV28 and TRBJ1-5; 9 bases line up with TRBD1. This CDR3 has 15 residues. Germline V gene sequence: CDR1 MDHEN, CDR2 SYDVKM. The junction had 12 bases not matched to a gene; V was cut back by 6 bases and J by 9 bases. The CDR3 region has the DNA TGTGCCAGCAGCCTGGGACAGGGACTCCTCGCGCCCCAGCATTTT. Protein product: CASSLGQGLLAPQHF.

The rearrangement joins TRBV11-2 to TRBJ1-5; unclear D gene. Germline CDR1 and CDR2: SGHAT and FQNNGV. Trimming stripped 4 bases from V and 3 bases from J, with 7 bases between. The CDR3 consists of 13 residues. Here the CDR3 DNA reads TGTGCCAGCAGCTCCGGGCCCAATCAGCCCCAGCATTTT. This gives the protein CASSSGPNQPQHF.

J is TRBJ1-4 and V is TRBV5-1; 10 bases line up with TRBD1. The V gene's germline CDR1 is SGHRS and CDR2 YFSETQ. The CDR3 spans 15 residues. The J segment lost 6 bases and the V segment lost 0 bases, leaving 2 bases of the junction unmatched. The CDR3 DNA reads as TGCGCCAGCAGCTTGGCCGGGACAGGGGATGAAAAACTGTTTTTT. Its protein is CASSLAGTGDEKLFF.

The genes are TRBV18 and TRBJ2-1; 9 bases align to TRBD2. This CDR3 spans 15 amino acids. V gave up 0 bases and J gave up 10 bases; unmatched junction bases: 7. Germline CDR1 reads KGHSH; CDR2 reads LQKENI. The CDR3 sequence: CASSPPLAGLGEQFF. The CDR3 DNA sequence: TGTGCCAGCTCACCACCGCTAGCGGGATTGGGAGAGCAGTTCTTC.

The chain is built from TRBV7-9 and TRBJ1-4, with a weak D call TRBD1 (6 bases). Looked up from germline, CDR1 is SEHNR and CDR2 is FQNEAQ (reference sequence). Between the trimmed V and J ends, which lost 5 bases and 8 bases, there was a span of 21 bases. The CDR3 covers 16 residues. The CDR3, as DNA: TGTGCCAGCAGCATCGGCCTGGGGGGCTTTCAGGAAAAACTGTTTTTT. As protein: CASSIGLGGFQEKLFF.

The chain carries TRBV2 and TRBJ1-6; D unresolved. The CDR3 consists of 14 residues. Germline lookup yields CDR1 SNHLY and CDR2 FYNNEI. The ends were cut back, 7 bases at V and 0 bases at J, with 7 bases in the middle. CDR3 loop: CASKTSSYNSPLHF. For the CDR3, the DNA is TGTGCCAGCAAAACGAGCTCCTATAATTCACCCCTCCACTTT.

The J gene is TRBJ1-3, the V gene TRBV19; D gene unclear. The CDR3 runs 13 residues. The germline V and J ends were trimmed by 5 bases and 8 bases, with 13 bases remaining between them. Germline lookup yields CDR1 LNHDA and CDR2 SQIVND (reference sequence). As DNA, the CDR3 is TGTGCCAGTAGTCCCTGGGAATGGGACACCATATATTTT. Amino acids: CASSPWEWDTIYF. Together with reference TRBV19 and TRBJ1-3, the CDR3 gives the full variable domain: DGGITQSPKYLFRKEGQNVTLSCEQNLNHDAMYWYRQDPGQGLRLIYYSQIVNDFQKGDIAEGYSVSREKKESFPLTVTSAQKNPTAFYLCASSPWEWDTIYFGEGSWLTVV.

The chain is built from TRBV14 and TRBJ2-1; D is uncertain. CDR3 length equals 13 residues. The germline CDR1 and CDR2 sequences are SGHDN and FVKESK. Deletions cut 1 base from V and 2 bases from J, with 3 bases between. CDR3 residues: CASSQGTYNEQFF. In nucleotides, the CDR3 is TGTGCCAGCAGCCAAGGGACCTACAATGAGCAGTTCTTC.

This chain uses TRBV19 with TRBJ2-1; 9 nucleotides align to TRBD2. Germline-derived CDR1 and CDR2 are LNHDA and SQIVND (reference sequence). This CDR3 is built from 15 residues. The junction had 17 bases not matched to a gene; V was cut back by 10 bases and J by 10 bases. The CDR3 DNA sequence: TGTGCCACCCAACCCAGCGGGAGGACGGCCAGCGAGCAGTTCTTC. Residues: CATQPSGRTASEQFF.

This chain connects TRBV28 to TRBJ2-6, with 7 bases matching TRBD1. Germline values: CDR1 MDHEN, CDR2 SYDVKM. This CDR3 has 17 amino acids. V shed 8 bases, J shed 2 bases, and the junction held 12 bases outside the gene matches. For the CDR3, the DNA is TGTGCCAGCCGCGGGCAGGGGGTGTACACTGGGGCCAACGTCCTGACTTTC. As protein: CASRGQGVYTGANVLTF.

The chain couples TRBV4-3 to TRBJ2-2; D is ambiguous. The germline V and J ends were trimmed by 0 bases and 3 bases, with 5 bases remaining between them. The CDR3 contains 14 residues. CDR1 and CDR2 (germline): LGHNA, YSLEER. CDR3 DNA: TGCGCCAGCAGCCAAGACAGCTACACCGGGGAGCTGTTTTTT. It specifies CASSQDSYTGELFF.

The chain recombines TRBV25-1 with TRBJ1-1; tentatively, D is TRBD1 (6 bases). From germline, CDR1 is MGHDK and CDR2 SYGVNS. The germline V and J ends were trimmed by 5 bases and 12 bases, with 19 bases remaining between them. This CDR3 has 13 residues. The CDR3 bases are TGTGCCAGCAGTCCATCAGGGGCCGACCAAACTTTCTTT. Its protein product is CASSPSGADQTFF.

The chain couples TRBV10-3 to TRBJ2-7; possibly TRBD1 or TRBD2 for D (5 bases each). Germline V lookup: CDR1 ENHRY, CDR2 SYGVKD. Trimming cost V 3 bases and J 4 bases, with 16 bases left between them. The CDR3 runs 15 residues. CDR3 loop: CAISDGGTGKYEQYF. The CDR3 DNA follows: TGTGCCATCAGTGACGGTGGGACGGGGAAATACGAGCAGTACTTC.

The chain joins TRBV11-3 to TRBJ2-1; tentative D call: TRBD2 (6 bases). Germline V CDR1 and CDR2: SGHNT, YENEEA. The length of the CDR3 is 15 residues. The germline V and J ends were trimmed by 5 bases and 0 bases, with 11 bases remaining between them. The CDR3 bases are TGTGCCAGCAGCCCTTTGCGGGGCTCCTACAATGAGCAGTTCTTC. Encoded protein: CASSPLRGSYNEQFF.